Each of the 21 T cell receptor beta chains below was sequenced from the same sample in a study of T cells in Graves' hyperthyroidism and ophthalmopathy. From RNA transcripts, TCR beta CDR3 regions were amplified. A set of HTBI primers served as the primers for a first-round RT-PCR of the TCR CDR3. One entry per CDR3 protein results from TCRdb running MiXCR on the multiplex PCR reads. In the table there are under 400,000 distinct CDR3 sequences, approximately 13% of which are singletons. The sequencing input was blood. These receptor sequences come from a woman between 18 and 30 years old with Graves' hyperthyroidism.

The J gene is TRBJ1-5, the V gene TRBV5-5, with D possibly matching TRBD1 (6 bases). Trimming shortened V by 0 bases and J by 7 bases, and 14 bases separated the two germline ends. The germline V gene has CDR1 SGHKS and CDR2 YYEKEE (reference sequence). The CDR3 runs to 15 residues. Here the CDR3 reads CASSLDLGAGQPQHF. In DNA, the CDR3 is TGTGCCAGCAGCTTGGATCTGGGGGCAGGGCAGCCCCAGCATTTT.

This clonotype was counted ten times or more. The rearrangement uses TRBV4-1 and TRBJ2-1; the D gene is possibly TRBD1 (8 bases). Per the germline V gene, CDR1 is MGHRA and CDR2 is YSYEKL. The length of the CDR3 is 16 residues. V dropped 10 bases and J dropped 2 bases, with 21 bases sitting between them. The CDR3, as DNA: TGCGCCACAAAACAGGGGGGGAGCGGGGCCTACAATGAGCAGTTCTTC. Amino acids: CATKQGGSGAYNEQFF.

This clonotype was recorded at least ten times. CDR3 protein: CSANSGSGTDTQYF. The CDR3 DNA follows: TGCAGTGCGAATAGCGGGAGCGGCACAGATACGCAGTATTTT. The V and J genes are TRBV20-1 and TRBJ2-3; 9 positions agree with TRBD2. Germline CDR1 reads DFQATT; CDR2 reads SNEGSKA (reference sequence). The CDR3 runs to 14 residues. The V and J ends lost 6 bases and 1 base, in that order; junction bases with no gene match: 5.

At least ten counts were recorded for this clonotype. The chain couples TRBV6-1 to TRBJ2-7; D is perhaps TRBD1 (5 bases). Germline lookup yields CDR1 MNHNS and CDR2 SASEGT. CDR3 length: 14 amino acids. The germline V and J ends were trimmed by 5 bases and 6 bases, with 17 bases remaining between them. CDR3 in DNA: TGTGCCAGCAGTTATGGGCGCCAGGGCGCCGAGCAGTACTTC. It specifies CASSYGRQGAEQYF.

V gene TRBV9 combines with J gene TRBJ2-2; TRBD1 is a possible D gene (6 bases). The length of the CDR3 is 16 residues. From germline, CDR1 is SGDLS and CDR2 YYNGEE. V was cut by 4 bases and J by 2 bases, with 15 bases left in between. The CDR3 sequence: CASSPLQGHNTGELFF. DNA for the CDR3: TGTGCCAGCAGCCCTCTGCAGGGGCATAACACCGGGGAGCTGTTTTTT.

This chain's CDR3 is CASSLLPLRGNEQFF. The CDR3 DNA follows: TGTGCCAGCAGCTTATTGCCCCTCCGAGGGAATGAGCAGTTCTTC. The genes are TRBV7-3 and TRBJ2-1; perhaps TRBD2 as D (5 bases). V was trimmed by 2 bases and J by 7 bases, leaving 15 bases between them. The CDR3 is made up of 15 amino acids. The germline gives CDR1 SGHTA, CDR2 FQGTGA. Full variable domain (rest looked up from reference TRBV7-3 and TRBJ2-1): GAGVSQTPSNKVTEKGKYVELRCDPISGHTALYWYRQSLGQGPEFLIYFQGTGAADDSGLPNDRFFAVRPEGSVSTLKIQRTERGDSAVYLCASSLLPLRGNEQFFGPGTRLTVL.

This chain joins TRBV5-1 and TRBJ2-2, with D possibly called TRBD1 or TRBD2 (5 bases each). The CDR3 runs to 15 residues. Between the trimmed V and J ends, which lost 2 bases and 5 bases, there was a span of 13 bases. Germline values: CDR1 SGHRS, CDR2 YFSETQ. CDR3 residues: CASSLEGIWTGELFF. Here the CDR3 DNA reads TGCGCCAGCAGCTTAGAGGGGATTTGGACCGGGGAGCTGTTTTTT.

As concerns this clonotype: It may be a read error: a sequence one base away is much more abundant. V usage is TRBV11-2 and J usage is TRBJ2-7; 7 bases agree with TRBD1. The CDR3 is 14 residues long. CDR1 is SGHAT, CDR2 FQNNGV, per germline. CDR3 bases: TGTGCCAGCAGCTCCGGGACAGTTCTTTACGAGCAGCACTTC. Translation gives CASSSGTVLYEQHF.

This clonotype has ten or more counts. CDR3 bases: TGTGCCAGCAGCTTAACAGGGGGAAGTGAGGGCTACACCTTC. Its translation: CASSLTGGSEGYTF. V gene TRBV7-3 combines with J gene TRBJ1-2, with D tentatively TRBD1 (6 bases). The CDR3 runs to 14 residues. Per the germline V gene, CDR1 is SGHTA and CDR2 is FQGTGA. The ends were cut back, 0 bases at V and 8 bases at J, with 13 bases in the middle. Full variable domain (remainder filled in from reference TRBV7-3 and TRBJ1-2): GAGVSQTPSNKVTEKGKYVELRCDPISGHTALYWYRQSLGQGPEFLIYFQGTGAADDSGLPNDRFFAVRPEGSVSTLKIQRTERGDSAVYLCASSLTGGSEGYTFGSGTRLTVV.

As for this clonotype: This sequence may be a read error, since a much larger clone differs from it by one base. The J gene is TRBJ2-7, the V gene TRBV7-9, with no clear D. The V gene lost 3 bases and the J gene lost 1 base, with 7 bases spanning the gap. Germline V CDR1 and CDR2: SEHNR, FQNEAQ (reference sequence). The CDR3 has 13 residues. The CDR3 nucleotides read TGTGCCAGCAGCTTCGATGATTCCTACGAGCAGTACTTC. Translating gives CASSFDDSYEQYF.

As regards this clonotype: A read error may be the cause here, since a much bigger clone is one base away. The V gene is TRBV7-9, the J gene TRBJ2-5, with TRBD1 as a possible D gene (5 bases). The CDR3 runs 17 residues. The germline gives CDR1 SEHNR, CDR2 FQNEAQ (reference sequence). The CDR3 spells CASSHITPTGEQEAQYF. DNA of the CDR3: TGTGCCAGCAGTCACATCACTCCCACAGGAGAACAAGAGGCCCAGTACTTC. Using reference TRBV7-9 and TRBJ2-5 for the parts outside the CDR3, the full variable domain is DTGVSQNPRHKITKRGQNVTFRCDPISEHNRLYWYRQTLGQGPEFLTYFQNEAQLEKSRLLSDRFSAERPKGSFSTLEIQRTEQGDSAMYLCASSHITPTGEQEAQYFGPGTRLLVL.

This clonotype was observed a handful of times. This chain connects TRBV5-1 to TRBJ1-6, with no clear D. Trimming removed 0 bases at V and 5 bases at J, with 9 bases between. The V gene's germline CDR1 is SGHRS and CDR2 YFSETQ. The CDR3 is 15 amino acids. CDR3 loop: CASSLGVSDNSPLHF. CDR3 in DNA: TGCGCCAGCAGCTTGGGTGTCAGCGATAATTCACCCCTCCACTTT.

Here the CDR3 DNA reads TGTGCCAGCAGTGAATCCTCGTCCGGGAGGCTCCAGTTCTTC. Amino acid sequence: CASSESSSGRLQFF. This chain connects TRBV25-1 to TRBJ2-1; 7 nucleotides line up with TRBD2. Per germline, CDR1 MGHDK and CDR2 SYGVNS. J lost 13 bases, V lost 1 base, and 10 bases had no gene match. CDR3 length equals 14 residues.

This clonotype was recorded many times. The chain employs TRBV28 and TRBJ1-2; no firm D call. The CDR3 runs to 15 residues. Trimming pared 2 bases from V and 7 bases from J, leaving 17 bases between. CDR1 MDHEN and CDR2 SYDVKM come from the germline V gene. The CDR3 nucleotides are TGTGCCAGCAGTTTACCCGACTCGTCTGGATCTGGCTACACCTTC. It specifies CASSLPDSSGSGYTF.

This clonotype was counted only a few times. The chain employs TRBV5-5 and TRBJ2-1, with a tentative D call TRBD2 (5 bases). The V gene lost 3 bases and the J gene lost 0 bases, with 10 bases spanning the gap. Germline CDR1 SGHKS, CDR2 YYEKEE (reference sequence). The CDR3 covers 15 residues. The CDR3 sequence is CASSWTVSSYNEQFF. CDR3 sequence (DNA): TGTGCCAGCAGCTGGACTGTCAGCTCCTACAATGAGCAGTTCTTC.

This clonotype appeared many times. The rearrangement joins TRBV9 to TRBJ1-1, with unresolved D. Germline V lookup: CDR1 SGDLS, CDR2 YYNGEE. The CDR3 has 14 residues. Trimming stripped 1 base from V and 1 base from J, with 8 bases between. The CDR3 bases are TGTGCCAGCAGCGTATCTTTGGGGAACACTGAAGCTTTCTTT. Its protein product is CASSVSLGNTEAFF.

The chain joins TRBV7-3 to TRBJ2-2; D not resolved. V lost 3 bases, J lost 6 bases, and 5 bases lay in between. Germline V lookup: CDR1 SGHTA, CDR2 FQGTGA. This CDR3 contains 12 residues. CDR3 DNA: TGTGCCAGCAGCTTTGGCTCCGGGGAGCTGTTTTTT. It yields the protein CASSFGSGELFF.

Details on this clonotype: One junction end disagrees with the germline gene, perhaps due to a read error. The V and J genes are TRBV12-3 or TRBV12-4 and TRBJ1-5, with unresolved D. CDR3 length equals 12 residues. The CDR3 nucleotides are TGTGCCAGCAGTTTAGGCAATCAGCTCCAGCATTTT. Amino acids: CASSLGNQLQHF.

This clonotype came up a few times. The V and J genes are TRBV6-1 and TRBJ2-1; 12 nucleotides line up with TRBD2. The CDR3 is 18 amino acids. V dropped 4 bases and J dropped 1; count of bases not matched to a gene: 8. In germline, CDR1 is MNHNS, CDR2 SASEGT. CDR3 residues: CASSGGLAGALSYNEQFF. As DNA, the CDR3 is TGTGCCAGCAGTGGGGGACTAGCGGGCGCGCTGTCCTACAATGAGCAGTTCTTC.

This clonotype was observed many times. The CDR3 DNA is TGTGCCAGCAGCCATAACGAAGAGACCCAGTACTTC. Translating it yields CASSHNEETQYF. The rearrangement links TRBV6-1 to TRBJ2-5; D ambiguous. The CDR3 runs to 12 residues. Germline CDR1 MNHNS, CDR2 SASEGT. V lost 6 bases, J lost 3 bases, and 8 bases lay in between.

This clonotype was recorded at least ten times. CDR3 residues: CASSSQGALELQFF. The CDR3 DNA is TGCGCCAGCAGCTCACAGGGGGCGCTGGAATTGCAGTTCTTC. This sequence joins TRBV5-1 and TRBJ2-1, with 9 bases that match TRBD1. V dropped 3 bases and J dropped 12; count of bases not matched to a gene: 10. The CDR3 runs to 14 residues. Germline lookup yields CDR1 SGHRS and CDR2 YFSETQ.